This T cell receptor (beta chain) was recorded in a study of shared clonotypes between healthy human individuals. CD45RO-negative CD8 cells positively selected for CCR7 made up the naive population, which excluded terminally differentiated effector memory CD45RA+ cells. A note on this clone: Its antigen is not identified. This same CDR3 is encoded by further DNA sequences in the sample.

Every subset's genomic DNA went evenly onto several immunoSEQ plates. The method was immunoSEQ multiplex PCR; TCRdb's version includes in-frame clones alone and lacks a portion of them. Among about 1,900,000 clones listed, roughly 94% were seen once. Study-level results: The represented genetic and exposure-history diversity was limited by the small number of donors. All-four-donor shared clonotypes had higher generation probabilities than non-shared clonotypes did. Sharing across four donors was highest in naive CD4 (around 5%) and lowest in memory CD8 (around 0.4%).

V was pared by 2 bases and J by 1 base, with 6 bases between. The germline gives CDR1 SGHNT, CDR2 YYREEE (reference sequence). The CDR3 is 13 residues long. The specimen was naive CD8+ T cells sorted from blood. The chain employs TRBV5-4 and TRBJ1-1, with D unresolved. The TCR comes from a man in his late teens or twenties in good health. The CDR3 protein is CASSFKGNTEAFF. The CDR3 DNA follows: TGTGCCAGCAGCTTCAAGGGGAACACTGAAGCTTTCTTT.